Following are 23 T cell receptor beta chains from one sample sequenced in a study of T cell responses to AZD1222 COVID-19 vaccine. Some clones are missing from TCRdb's copy, which holds only in-frame ones; the method was immunoSEQ multiplex PCR. This table holds 140,000 or so clones, around 84% found once. Specimen: peripheral blood, collected 28 days after the second AZD1222 dose. These receptors were taken from an adult who received the AZD1222 COVID-19 vaccine.

This clone came up a few times. The V call is TRBV15, the J call TRBJ2-2, with a tentative D call TRBD2 (6 bases). V shed 6 bases and J shed 1 base, with 15 bases lying between them. CDR1 is LNHNV and CDR2 is YYDKDF in the germline V gene (reference sequence). The CDR3 spans 16 residues. CDR3 sequence (DNA): TGTGCCACCAGGGAACATGCGGGATTGAACACCGGGGAGCTGTTTTTT. Translation: CATREHAGLNTGELFF. The variable domain in full, with the rest retrieved from reference TRBV15 and TRBJ2-2, is DAMVIQNPRYQVTQFGKPVTLSCSQTLNHNVMYWYQQKSSQAPKLLFHYYDKDFNNEADTPDNFQSRRPNTSFCFLDIRSPGLGDTAMYLCATREHAGLNTGELFFGEGSRLTVL.

This chain joins TRBV12-3 or TRBV12-4 and TRBJ1-4; D not resolved. CDR3 size: 13 residues. V was pared by 5 bases and J by 11 bases, with 15 bases between. CDR3 sequence reads: CASSEAQAGKLFF. Here the CDR3 DNA reads TGTGCCAGCAGTGAGGCCCAGGCGGGGAAACTGTTTTTT.

The J gene is TRBJ2-3, the V gene TRBV28, with D tentatively TRBD2 (5 bases). This CDR3 has 14 residues. Germline-derived CDR1 and CDR2 are MDHEN and SYDVKM. Trimming shortened V by 2 bases and J by 2 bases, and 8 bases separated the two germline ends. CDR3 amino acids: CASSLTSLTDTQYF. For the CDR3, the DNA is TGTGCCAGCAGTTTAACTAGTCTCACAGATACGCAGTATTTT.

V is TRBV29-1 and J is TRBJ2-3, with 9 bases that match TRBD1. The CDR3 has 12 residues. J was trimmed by 3 bases and V by 7 bases; bases with no gene match: 2. Germline CDR1 reads SQVTM; CDR2 reads ANQGSEA. The CDR3 spells CSAGTGTDTQYF. CDR3 DNA: TGCAGCGCTGGGACAGGGACAGATACGCAGTATTTT.

The V and J genes are TRBV30 and TRBJ1-6; unclear D gene. CDR3 size: 13 residues. Germline values: CDR1 GTSNPN, CDR2 SVGIG (reference sequence). Trimming stripped 4 bases from V and 7 bases from J, with 11 bases between. The CDR3 DNA reads as TGTGCCTGGAAGCCGGTTTGGAATTCACCCCTCCACTTT. Its translation: CAWKPVWNSPLHF.

The V call is TRBV30, the J call TRBJ2-1, with 10 bases fitting TRBD2. V lost 5 bases and J lost 0; bases outside the gene matches: 4. The length of the CDR3 is 15 residues. CDR1 and CDR2 from the germline V gene are GTSNPN and SVGIG (reference sequence). CDR3 loop: CAWGIAGGSYNEQFF. CDR3 DNA: TGTGCCTGGGGAATAGCGGGAGGCTCCTACAATGAGCAGTTCTTC.

The chain employs TRBV29-1 and TRBJ1-2, with 8 bases aligning to TRBD1. The CDR3 has 14 residues. CDR1 and CDR2 from the germline V gene are SQVTM and ANQGSEA. Trimming cost V 4 bases and J 5 bases; bases outside gene matches: 9. The CDR3 region is CSVVSLDRAYGYTF. CDR3 bases: TGCAGCGTTGTCTCGTTGGACAGGGCGTATGGCTACACCTTC.

In its sample, this clone was seen a few times. The DNA of the CDR3 is TGTGCCAGCAGTGAAGGACAGGTCTCGACCTCGCCCCAGCATTTT. Its translation: CASSEGQVSTSPQHF. The chain uses TRBV6-1 and TRBJ1-5; D may be TRBD1 (6 bases). The CDR3 runs to 15 residues. Trimming stripped 1 base from V and 9 bases from J, with 16 bases between. The V gene's germline CDR1 is MNHNS and CDR2 SASEGT.

V gene TRBV11-2 combines with J gene TRBJ2-4; D possibly corresponds to TRBD1 (5 bases). V was trimmed by 8 bases and J by 0 bases, leaving 14 bases between them. Germline-derived CDR1 and CDR2 are SGHAT and FQNNGV. The CDR3 has 15 amino acids. The chain's CDR3 is CASGDRVLAKNIQYF. In nucleotides, the CDR3 is TGTGCCAGCGGCGACAGAGTTCTAGCCAAAAACATTCAGTACTTC.

This sequence joins TRBV29-1 and TRBJ2-1, with D perhaps TRBD2 (6 bases). This CDR3 region has 13 residues. From germline, CDR1 is SQVTM and CDR2 ANQGSEA. Trimming stripped 7 bases from V and 3 bases from J, with 13 bases between. The CDR3 is CSASGGDYNEQFF. The CDR3 coding sequence is TGCAGCGCCTCGGGCGGGGACTACAATGAGCAGTTCTTC.

The chain uses TRBV7-2 and TRBJ1-5, with 9 bases lining up with TRBD1. The CDR3 contains 16 residues. The V gene's germline CDR1 is SGHTA and CDR2 FQGNSA. V was pared by 5 bases and J by 6 bases, with 11 bases of the junction left unmatched. This CDR3 is CASSLMTGGVGQPQHF. As DNA, the CDR3 is TGTGCCAGCAGCCTGATGACAGGGGGGGTGGGTCAGCCCCAGCATTTT.

The CDR3 bases are TGTGCCAGCAGTTTACCAGGTTCCTACGAGCAGTACTTC. It yields the protein CASSLPGSYEQYF. The chain recombines TRBV28 with TRBJ2-7; D remains unclear. Germline CDR1 MDHEN, CDR2 SYDVKM. V was shortened by 2 bases and J by 1 base, with 6 bases between the two germline ends. The CDR3 has 13 amino acids.

This chain connects TRBV24-1 to TRBJ1-1; D is uncertain. The CDR3 has 16 residues. Per germline, CDR1 KGHDR and CDR2 SFDVKD. The V end was cut by 0 bases, the J end by 4 bases, with 14 bases between. The CDR3 DNA sequence: TGTGCCACCAGTGATTTGCTGCATTATAACCGCACTGAAGCTTTCTTT. Protein sequence: CATSDLLHYNRTEAFF.

The rearrangement links TRBV7-9 to TRBJ1-4; weak D call: TRBD1 (6 bases). V was pared by 5 bases and J by 8 bases, with 18 bases between. The CDR3 is 15 amino acids. The germline gives CDR1 SEHNR, CDR2 FQNEAQ (reference sequence). CDR3 DNA sequence: TGTGCCAGCAGCCGCCTCCCACAGGGAAGCGAAAAACTGTTTTTT. Its protein is CASSRLPQGSEKLFF.

This clone was seen a single time. This rearrangement joins TRBV30 to TRBJ2-1; TRBD2 agrees at 9 bases. The CDR3 has 15 residues. V gave up 0 bases and J gave up 6 bases; unmatched junction bases: 6. Germline CDR1 GTSNPN, CDR2 SVGIG (reference sequence). CDR3 bases: TGTGCCTGGAGTGTAGGGCTAGCGGGGCTCAATGAGCAGTTCTTC. Translated: CAWSVGLAGLNEQFF.

This clone was seen just once. The chain is built from TRBV7-2 and TRBJ2-3; D not certain. Germline values: CDR1 SGHTA, CDR2 FQGNSA. This CDR3 comprises 17 residues. Deletions cut 4 bases from V and 2 bases from J, with 19 bases between. CDR3 in DNA: TGTGCCAGCAGCTCCCCCCCGGCGCCAGCTTACACAGATACGCAGTATTTT. Translating it yields CASSSPPAPAYTDTQYF.

The chain joins TRBV7-2 to TRBJ1-6; D perhaps matches TRBD1 (5 bases). Per germline, CDR1 SGHTA and CDR2 FQGNSA. Between the trimmed V and J ends, which lost 2 bases and 5 bases, there was a span of 10 bases. The CDR3 runs 15 residues. The CDR3 protein is CASSLLGGDNSPLHF. The CDR3 DNA follows: TGTGCCAGCAGCTTATTGGGGGGGGATAATTCACCCCTCCACTTT.

This chain links TRBV11-2 with TRBJ1-2; D possibly corresponds to TRBD1 (5 bases). CDR3 length: 13 amino acids. The V gene's germline CDR1 is SGHAT and CDR2 FQNNGV. V lost 6 bases and J 8 bases, leaving 16 bases between the germline ends. CDR3 DNA: TGTGCCAGCAGATCACAGGAGGATTTCGGCTACACCTTC. It specifies CASRSQEDFGYTF.

The gene calls are TRBV12-3 or TRBV12-4 and TRBJ1-2; D remains ambiguous. The CDR3 runs 11 residues. The germline V and J ends were trimmed by 3 bases and 7 bases, with 6 bases remaining between them. In nucleotides, the CDR3 is TGTGCCAGCAGTTTCATCTCTGGCTACACCTTC. It specifies CASSFISGYTF.

The chain employs TRBV11-2 and TRBJ2-4, with 9 bases fitting TRBD1. CDR3 size: 16 residues. The V segment lost 5 bases and the J segment 2 bases; nucleotides outside the gene matches: 7. Germline-derived CDR1 and CDR2 are SGHAT and FQNNGV. CDR3 region: CASSRDRAGTKNIQYF. CDR3 nucleotides: TGTGCCAGCAGCCGGGACAGGGCTGGGACCAAAAACATTCAGTACTTC.

The chain carries TRBV5-6 and TRBJ2-2, with TRBD1 matching 8 bases. The CDR3 sequence is 14 residues long. Trimming took 4 bases from V and 4 from J; bases not matched to a gene: 3. Germline V lookup: CDR1 SGHDT, CDR2 YYEEEE. In DNA, the CDR3 is TGTGCCAGCAGCGTCGACAGGGGCACCGGGGAGCTGTTTTTT. Its protein is CASSVDRGTGELFF.

The DNA of the CDR3 is TGCAGTGCTAGCGTGGGCGAAAAACTGTTTTTT. Its protein product is CSASVGEKLFF. This chain joins TRBV20-1 and TRBJ1-4; D ambiguous. Germline V gene sequence: CDR1 DFQATT, CDR2 SNEGSKA (reference sequence). The CDR3 has 11 amino acids. V was trimmed by 3 bases and J by 8 bases, leaving 7 bases between them.

The chain links TRBV5-6 to TRBJ1-2; 9 bases map to TRBD1. CDR3 length equals 14 residues. The V gene end was trimmed by 2 bases and the J gene end by 7 bases; junction bases not matched to a gene: 6. Germline loops: CDR1 SGHDT, CDR2 YYEEEE. The CDR3 DNA sequence: TGTGCCAGCAGCTTCGGACAGGGGTACTCTGGCTACACCTTC. It yields the protein CASSFGQGYSGYTF. Looking up the rest from reference TRBV5-6 and TRBJ1-2 gives the full variable domain: DAGVTQSPTHLIKTRGQQVTLRCSPKSGHDTVSWYQQALGQGPQFIFQYYEEEERQRGNFPDRFSGHQFPNYSSELNVNALLLGDSALYLCASSFGQGYSGYTFGSGTRLTVV.